The 21 T cell receptor beta chains given below trace back to one sample, sequenced in a study of response to subunit inactivated influenza vaccine. TCRdb independently ran MiXCR on the RT-PCR reads; one entry per CDR3 protein. Among fewer than 550,000 distinct CDR3 sequences listed, about 25% were seen once. Sequencing used CD4+ T cells sorted from PBMCs, obtained less than 6 days after vaccination. The source is a man between 45 and 60 years old who received an inactivated influenza vaccine.

This clonotype appeared once. This rearrangement joins TRBV19 to TRBJ2-7, with 7 bases lining up with TRBD1. Trimming removed 6 bases from V and 3 bases from J; junction bases left unmatched: 5. The CDR3 consists of 13 residues. Germline lookup yields CDR1 LNHDA and CDR2 SQIVND (reference sequence). The CDR3 bases are TGTGCCAGTAGGTCTGGGACAGACTACGAGCAGTACTTC. It is translated as CASRSGTDYEQYF.

A few counts support this clonotype. The V and J genes are TRBV29-1 and TRBJ2-7, with 7 bases aligning to TRBD1. This CDR3 region has 11 residues. V lost 7 bases and J lost 3; bases outside the gene matches: 3. CDR1 is SQVTM and CDR2 is ANQGSEA in the germline V gene. CDR3 in amino acids: CSAGTDYEQYF. The CDR3 bases are TGCAGCGCCGGGACAGACTACGAGCAGTACTTC.

This clonotype was found a few times. The chain uses TRBV5-1 and TRBJ1-1; tentative D call: TRBD1 (5 bases). Per the germline V gene, CDR1 is SGHRS and CDR2 is YFSETQ. The CDR3 runs to 15 residues. Trimming removed 10 bases from V and 0 bases from J, with 19 bases in between. DNA for the CDR3: TGCGCCCGACATCGGCCCAAACAGGTGAACACTGAAGCTTTCTTT. Translating gives CARHRPKQVNTEAFF.

CDR3 region: CASSLSGGLETQYF. As DNA, the CDR3 is TGTGCCAGCAGTTTATCGGGGGGGTTGGAGACCCAGTACTTC. The chain is built from TRBV12-3 or TRBV12-4 and TRBJ2-5; 8 bases fit TRBD2. The CDR3 is 14 amino acids. The ends lost 2 bases at V and 5 bases at J; junction bases unmatched: 4.

This clonotype was observed a handful of times. V usage is TRBV12-3 or TRBV12-4 and J usage is TRBJ2-7, with D possibly matching TRBD2 (6 bases). CDR3 length equals 11 residues. The germline V and J ends were trimmed by 8 bases and 2 bases, with 7 bases remaining between them. CDR3 nucleotide sequence: TGTGCCAGCGGCGGGACCTACGAGCAGTACTTC. Translated: CASGGTYEQYF.

This clonotype was picked up a small number of times. The chain joins TRBV9 to TRBJ1-3; no firm D call. The V gene lost 0 bases and the J gene lost 2 bases, with 12 bases spanning the gap. This CDR3 comprises 16 residues. Germline assignment: CDR1 SGDLS and CDR2 YYNGEE. Here the CDR3 DNA reads TGTGCCAGCAGCGTAGGACCCCCGGGTGCTGGAAACACCATATATTTT. This sequence encodes CASSVGPPGAGNTIYF.

The chain links TRBV29-1 to TRBJ2-7; TRBD1 or TRBD2 may be the D gene (5 bases each). CDR1 and CDR2 from the germline V gene are SQVTM and ANQGSEA. This CDR3 is built from 13 residues. V lost 8 bases to trimming and J lost 6 bases, with 20 bases between them. CDR3 nucleotide sequence: TGCAGCTCCCTGGGGCCTCTGGCGGGCGAGCAGTACTTC. It yields the protein CSSLGPLAGEQYF.

There are a few counts of this clonotype. This chain connects TRBV7-9 to TRBJ1-2; perhaps TRBD1 as D (5 bases). The germline V gene encodes CDR1 SEHNR and CDR2 FQNEAQ (reference sequence). With 1 base removed from V and 7 bases from J, the gap between germline ends came to 16 bases. The CDR3 sequence is 15 residues long. CDR3: CASSLGSRGRTGYTF. Written as DNA, the CDR3 is TGTGCCAGCAGCTTAGGGTCTCGGGGACGAACTGGCTACACCTTC.

The chain is built from TRBV6-2 or TRBV6-3 and TRBJ2-1; 15 bases agree with TRBD2. There are 21 residues in the CDR3. Unmatched junction bases numbered 16, after V lost 7 bases and J lost 0 bases. Germline V lookup: CDR1 MNHEY, CDR2 SVGEGT. CDR3 DNA sequence: TGTGCCAGCACCCCCCCGGGACTAGCGGGAGGCTCCCATAGCTCCTACAATGAGCAGTTCTTC. Its translation is CASTPPGLAGGSHSSYNEQFF.

The chain uses TRBV7-9 and TRBJ1-5, with D possibly TRBD1 on 5 matching bases. The V and J ends lost 5 bases and 4 bases respectively, with 18 bases between them. CDR3 length: 16 amino acids. The germline V gene encodes CDR1 SEHNR and CDR2 FQNEAQ (reference sequence). Here the CDR3 reads CASSGPRGLSNQPQHF. CDR3 DNA: TGTGCCAGCAGCGGGCCTCGGGGACTTTCGAATCAGCCCCAGCATTTT.

V and J are TRBV29-1 and TRBJ2-7; D is possibly TRBD1 (6 bases). Trimming took 4 bases from V and 2 from J, leaving 6 bases between them. CDR3 length: 11 residues. Germline V gene sequence: CDR1 SQVTM, CDR2 ANQGSEA. The CDR3 sequence is CSVGQAYEQYF. CDR3 nucleotide sequence: TGCAGCGTTGGACAGGCCTACGAGCAGTACTTC.

V is TRBV24-1 and J is TRBJ1-5; 7 bases fit TRBD1. The V segment lost 6 bases and the J segment 5 bases; nucleotides outside the gene matches: 6. The length of the CDR3 is 14 residues. Germline V lookup: CDR1 KGHDR, CDR2 SFDVKD. CDR3 DNA sequence: TGTGCCACCAGTAAGCGGGACAGCTATCAGCCCCAGCATTTT. Protein product: CATSKRDSYQPQHF.

The chain uses TRBV29-1 and TRBJ2-1, with D maybe TRBD2 (6 bases). The CDR3 consists of 14 residues. The V gene lost 7 bases and the J gene lost 10 bases, with 23 bases spanning the gap. In germline, CDR1 is SQVTM, CDR2 ANQGSEA. CDR3 nucleotide sequence: TGCAGCGGGGGAGGACAAACGGGTGTTCCGGAGCAGTTCTTC. Translating gives CSGGGQTGVPEQFF.

V gene TRBV20-1 combines with J gene TRBJ2-5; 7 bases are shared with TRBD1. Germline CDR1 reads DFQATT; CDR2 reads SNEGSKA (reference sequence). V lost 0 bases to trimming and J lost 3 bases; unmatched junction nucleotides: 1. CDR3 length: 13 residues. CDR3 residues: CSARDTGEETQYF. The DNA of the CDR3 is TGCAGTGCTAGAGACACAGGGGAAGAGACCCAGTACTTC.

The chain has TRBV7-6 and TRBJ2-3, with TRBD2 identical over 14 bases. Per the germline V gene, CDR1 is SGHVS and CDR2 is FNYEAQ. J was trimmed by 2 bases and V by 4 bases; bases with no gene match: 5. The CDR3 consists of 17 residues. The CDR3 reads CASSSGLAGALTDTQYF. The CDR3 DNA sequence: TGTGCCAGCAGCTCGGGACTAGCGGGGGCTCTCACAGATACGCAGTATTTT.

This chain links TRBV6-2 or TRBV6-3 with TRBJ2-5; maybe TRBD1 (5 bases). Germline V CDR1 and CDR2: MNHEY, SVGEGT. The CDR3 is 12 amino acids. Trimming removed 7 bases at V and 5 bases at J, with 11 bases between. The CDR3 DNA reads as TGTGCCAGCAAAAGGACACGGGAGACCCAGTACTTC. Translating it yields CASKRTRETQYF.

The CDR3 region has the DNA TGTGCCAGCAGAACGGGACCTTTCCAAGAGACCCAGTACTTC. Translation gives CASRTGPFQETQYF. The V and J genes are TRBV6-1 and TRBJ2-5; D possibly uses TRBD1 or TRBD2 (5 bases each). Trimming left V 6 bases short and J 1 base short, with 12 bases between. There are 14 residues in the CDR3. The germline CDR1 and CDR2 sequences are MNHNS and SASEGT.

The V call is TRBV3-1, the J call TRBJ2-7; D gene unclear. This CDR3 comprises 13 residues. CDR1 is LGHDT and CDR2 is YNNKEL in the germline V gene (reference sequence). V was pared by 4 bases and J by 5 bases, with 12 bases between. CDR3: CASSLDLHNEQYF. The CDR3, as DNA: TGTGCCAGCAGCCTCGACCTGCACAACGAGCAGTACTTC.

This rearrangement joins TRBV5-1 to TRBJ2-2, with D unclear. Per germline, CDR1 SGHRS and CDR2 YFSETQ. V shed 0 bases and J shed 7 bases, with 7 bases lying between them. The CDR3 is 13 residues long. CDR3 nucleotide sequence: TGCGCCAGCAGCTTGGAAGCCGGCGGGGAGCTGTTTTTT. It specifies CASSLEAGGELFF.

This clonotype was recorded many times. The chain employs TRBV12-3 or TRBV12-4 and TRBJ2-1, with D possibly being TRBD1 or TRBD2 (5 bases each). The V and J ends lost 1 base and 1 base respectively, with 8 bases between them. This CDR3 contains 15 residues. The CDR3 region has the DNA TGTGCCAGCAGTTTAGGGGGCGGGTCCTACAATGAGCAGTTCTTC. Its protein is CASSLGGGSYNEQFF.

The chain uses TRBV5-1 and TRBJ2-7, with TRBD1 identical over 9 bases. The CDR3 is made up of 14 amino acids. V shed 3 bases and J 3 bases; nucleotides not matched to a gene: 4. Germline CDR1 SGHRS, CDR2 YFSETQ. CDR3 in DNA: TGCGCCAGCAGCTATTCGGACAGGGGCTACGAGCAGTACTTC. This codes for CASSYSDRGYEQYF.